The subject of this entry is one TCR beta chain. The antigen is unknown. Individuals having autoimmune disease history or systemic immunosuppression were not enrolled. This sample is drawn from a study of OX40 agonist ivuxolimab in advanced cancers. Whole-study results and caveats: Researchers report that CD8+ T cells had, on average, more expanded clones than CD4+. Also present in some nonresponders was a low level of normalized T-cell clonal expansion.

Some clones are missing from TCRdb's copy, which holds only in-frame ones; the method was immunoSEQ multiplex PCR. The sample yields 45,000 or so clones, 70% to 85% seen once. Germline CDR1 MNHEY, CDR2 SVGAGI. V lost 0 bases and J lost 4, with 9 bases in between. This CDR3 is 14 amino acids long. The sequence was collected from an adult with an advanced solid tumor such as melanoma, head and neck, liver or kidney cancer. The sequenced sample was CD4+ or CD8+ T cells sorted from blood, obtained in a trial of the OX40 agonist ivuxolimab. This rearrangement joins TRBV6-5 to TRBJ1-1; D unclear. Written as DNA, the CDR3 is TGTGCCAGCAGTTACTCAGGGTGGGCCACTGAAGCTTTCTTT. Translating gives CASSYSGWATEAFF.